This paragraph covers one T cell receptor (beta chain) sequence. Its cognate antigen has yet to be identified. No base quality values were provided; no much bigger clone lies one nucleotide off. The library was prepared using the immunoSEQ multiplex PCR assay. The table comes from immuneACCESS by way of TCRdb, which keeps in-frame sequences with V and J called. Part of the clones is missing from these tables; in studies checked, under half for an unresolved V gene and the rest for unknown reasons. Present in this sample are approximately 65,000 clones, over 80% of which were seen just once. The ten top clones hold roughly 3% of the sample. This sample was included in a study of T cell changes during pregnancy in multiple sclerosis (dated by TCRdb to between 2018 and 2021). General notes on the study: In women with multiple sclerosis, the researchers looked at how the T cell repertoire shifted as pregnancy progressed.

The V and J ends are trimmed by 2 bases and 2 bases, leaving 13 bases between them. Via the germline V gene (reference sequence), CDR1 is MNHNY and CDR2 SVGAGI. The CDR3 starts with the cysteine, ends with the phenylalanine, and has 15 residues. The sequence is cut down to CDR3 DNA, 45 bases in frame from base 1. This receptor chain uses TRBV6-6 and TRBJ2-7; the D gene remains uncertain. This receptor was taken from a female donor in good health, enrolled as a control in a pregnancy study. This sample comprised CD8+ T cells from peripheral blood mononuclear cells, obtained in the third trimester of pregnancy. The CDR3 loop reads CASSYQQTTTYEQYF. The sequenced DNA is TGTGCCAGCAGTTACCAACAGACAACAACCTACGAGCAGTACTTC.